The TCR beta chain under discussion was sequenced for a study of T cell responses to AZD1222 COVID-19 vaccine. Germline V CDR1 and CDR2: GTSNPN, SVGIG (reference sequence). The CDR3 runs to 13 residues. V was clipped by 4 bases and J by 5 bases, with 15 bases between them. Clones were sequenced by immunoSEQ multiplex PCR, and TCRdb holds only the in-frame ones, with some missing. Counted here are around 140,000 clones, about 82% occurring once; the ten biggest clones make up approximately 4.7%. This specimen consisted of peripheral blood, obtained 28 days after the second AZD1222 dose. V and J are TRBV30 and TRBJ2-7; D unclear. The source is an adult who received the AZD1222 COVID-19 vaccine. The CDR3 spells CAWKPHLSDEQYF. CDR3 sequence (DNA): TGTGCCTGGAAACCTCACCTGAGCGACGAGCAGTACTTC.